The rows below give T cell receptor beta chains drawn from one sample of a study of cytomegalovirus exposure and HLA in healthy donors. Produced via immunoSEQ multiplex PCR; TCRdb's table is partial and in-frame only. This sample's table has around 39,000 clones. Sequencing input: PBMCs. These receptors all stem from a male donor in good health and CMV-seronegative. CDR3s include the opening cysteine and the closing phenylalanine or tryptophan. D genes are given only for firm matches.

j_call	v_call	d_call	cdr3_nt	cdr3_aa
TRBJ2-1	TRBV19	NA	TGTGCCAGTAGTATTTGGGGCGTGCAGGGTGGCTACAATGAGCAGTTCTTC	CASSIWGVQGGYNEQFF
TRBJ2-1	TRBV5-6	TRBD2	TGTGCCAGCAGCTTTGGCGGGGGGCCCTATGGTGAGCAGTTCTTC	CASSFGGGPYGEQFF
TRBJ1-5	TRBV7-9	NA	TGTGCCAGCAGTCCGTTAGGCAGGGGTTCACAGCCCCAGCATTTT	CASSPLGRGSQPQHF
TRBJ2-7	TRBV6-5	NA	TGTGCCAGCAACGCAGGGAGGGGGGTCGAGCAGTACTTC	CASNAGRGVEQYF
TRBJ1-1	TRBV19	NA	TGTGCCAGTAGTACGTCCGGCGTCGGGGCTTTCTTT	CASSTSGVGAFF
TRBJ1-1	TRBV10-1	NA	TGCGCCAGCAGGTTCATGGGAGGGACTGAAGCTTTCTTT	CASRFMGGTEAFF
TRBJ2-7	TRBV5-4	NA	TGTGCCAGCAGCGTCTCACAGGGTTACGAGCAGTACTTC	CASSVSQGYEQYF
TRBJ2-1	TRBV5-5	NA	TGTGCCAGCAGCTTGGTGCGACAGATCGACAATGAGCAGTTCTTC	CASSLVRQIDNEQFF
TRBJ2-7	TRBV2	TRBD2	TGTGCCAGCAGTGAAGCCGGGTTAGCGGGGGCCCACTCCTACGAGCAGTACTTC	CASSEAGLAGAHSYEQYF
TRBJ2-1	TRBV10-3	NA	TGTGCCATCAGTCTATCGGGGTACAATGAGCAGTTCTTC	CAISLSGYNEQFF
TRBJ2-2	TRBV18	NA	TGTGCCAGCTCATCCTACTCGGGACAAAACACCGGGGAGCTGTTTTTT	CASSSYSGQNTGELFF
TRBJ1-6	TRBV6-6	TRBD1	TGTGCCAGCAGTTACCCCGGACAGGGGAATTCACCCCTCCACTTT	CASSYPGQGNSPLHF
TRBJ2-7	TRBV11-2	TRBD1	TGTGCCAGCAGCAAAGGGACAGGGGTCGCGCAGTACTTC	CASSKGTGVAQYF
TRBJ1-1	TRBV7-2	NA	TGTGCCAGCGGAAGAGGGCCCTGGGACACTGAAGCTTTCTTT	CASGRGPWDTEAFF
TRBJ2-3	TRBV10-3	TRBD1	TGTGCCATCAAGGGGGCGTTCGGCACAGATACGCAGTATTTT	CAIKGAFGTDTQYF
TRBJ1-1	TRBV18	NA	TGTGCCAGCTCCGAGACAGCGAACACTGAAGCTTTCTTT	CASSETANTEAFF
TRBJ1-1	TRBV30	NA	TGTGCCTGGAGTGTACCGAGCATGAACACTGAAGCTTTCTTT	CAWSVPSMNTEAFF
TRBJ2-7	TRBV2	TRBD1	TGTGCCAGCAGGAGGACAGGGGGAACCTACGAGCAGTACTTC	CASRRTGGTYEQYF
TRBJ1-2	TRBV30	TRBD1	TGTGCCTGGACTAACCAGGGGACAGGGGGCAGCGGTGGCTACACCTTC	CAWTNQGTGGSGGYTF
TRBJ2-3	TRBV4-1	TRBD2	TGCGCCAGCAGCCAAGGACTAGCGGGGGCCACAGATACGCAGTATTTT	CASSQGLAGATDTQYF
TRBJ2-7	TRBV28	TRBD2	TGTGCCACCGGGGGGGGCACGGGTAAGCAGTACTTC	CATGGGTGKQYF
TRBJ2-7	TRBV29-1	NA	TGCAGCGTTGTAGGCGGCAGAACCTACGAGCAGTACTTC	CSVVGGRTYEQYF
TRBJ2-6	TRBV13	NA	TGTGCCAGCAGCTTAGTATTACAGGCCCCTGGGGCCAACGTCCTGACTTTC	CASSLVLQAPGANVLTF